What follows is one T cell receptor beta chain and its context. No cognate antigen has been identified for it. The input lacks base qualities; no much larger clone sits a single base away. From a lookup of the germline V gene (reference sequence), CDR1 and CDR2 are MNHEY and SMNVEV. Cut back by 4 bases and 0 bases, the V and J ends lie 8 bases apart. The CDR3 covers 14 residues, taking in both the cysteine and the phenylalanine. The kept DNA is CDR3 alone, 42 bases in frame from the first base. TCRbeta CDR3 regions were amplified from genomic DNA by means of the immunoSEQ Assay, a bias-controlled multiplex PCR. Regarding the original processing steps: Within the assay, amplification of reference gene primers was used to estimate how many nucleated cells each sample contained. To quantify the absolute abundance of each unique TCRbeta CDR3 rearrangement, sequence reads were collapsed and filtered. For each sample, productive Simpson clonality was calculated as the square root of Simpson's diversity index over productive rearrangements. As stored in TCRdb, this immuneACCESS dataset retains in-frame rearrangements with V and J assigned. A fraction of the clones does not appear; measured against another copy, unresolved V genes explain less than half of the discrepancy, and the remainder lacks a known reason. D and trimming come from the DNA, and the V and J calls and clone size come from that table. Within this sample are fewer than 90,000 clones, with about 80% of them counted one time only. The top ten clones comprise about 4% of the sample.

The entry originates in a study of blood T cell repertoires in COVID-19 (dated by TCRdb to between 2020 and 2021). As for the study more broadly: Samples from collaborators originated in the United States, Italy and Spain and spanned both the acute and convalescent phases of COVID-19. Nearly every sample came with metadata listing a de-identified subject ID, COVID-19 status, age in years and sex. Subjects who had been exposed to COVID-19, were actively infected with it, or had recovered from it provided the deeply sampled blood TCRbeta repertoires that made up the dataset. HLA class I and class II types, where available, came from metadata supplied by the sample provider rather than from assay-based typing. The samples were drawn from two sources: the first 160 participants of the ongoing ImmuneRACE study, and 1,200 or so subjects contributed by 6 global collaborators. A freely available public database, intended as a resource for researchers studying the immune response to SARS-CoV-2, is where the repertoires were released. The material from the prospective study consisted of cDNA or gDNA derived from T cells, B-cell-depleted T cells, or PBMCs. Beyond this particular receptor, the publication reports: How much clinical and demographic metadata was included differed by source and by participant, and the metadata was provided uncurated.

Collaborating institutions collected whole blood in K2EDTA tubes following their own protocols. For TCRbeta analysis, collaborators shipped samples in one of three forms: frozen whole blood, isolated PBMCs, or DNA extracted from either of those sample types. Sequenced input: peripheral blood. This TCR was recovered from a woman between 50 and 59 years old with acute or convalescent COVID-19. The sequence joins TRBV27 to TRBJ2-3, and the D gene may be TRBD2, 6 bases matching. This receptor carries the CDR3 CASSSGTSTDTQYF. The nucleotides are TGTGCCAGCAGTTCCGGGACTAGCACAGATACGCAGTATTTT.